This TCR beta chain was identified during a study of blood T cell repertoires in COVID-19. Background on the study: PBMCs, B-cell-depleted T cells, or T cells were the source of the cDNA or gDNA that made up the material.

This CDR3 has 20 residues. Germline CDR1 MDHEN, CDR2 SYDVKM. With V trimmed by 2 bases and J by 2 bases, 12 bases remained unmatched. Libraries were prepared by immunoSEQ multiplex PCR; TCRdb keeps only in-frame clonotypes and omits some of them. Counted here are some 150,000 clones, 75% to 90% occurring once; the ten biggest clones make up around 14%. The clonotype comes from a woman aged 40 to 50 with acute or convalescent COVID-19. The source material was peripheral blood. The V and J genes are TRBV28 and TRBJ2-3, with 14 bases aligning to TRBD2. DNA of the CDR3: TGTGCCAGCAGTTTAAGGTTGGGGACTAGCGGGGGTTCCAACACAGATACGCAGTATTTT. It yields the protein CASSLRLGTSGGSNTDTQYF. Filled out from reference TRBV28 and TRBJ2-3, the complete variable domain reads DVKVTQSSRYLVKRTGEKVFLECVQDMDHENMFWYRQDPGLGLRLIYFSYDVKMKEKGDIPEGYSVSREKKERFSLILESASTNQTSMYLCASSLRLGTSGGSNTDTQYFGPGTRLTVL.